Listed here are 29 T cell receptor beta chains from one sample, sequenced in a study of T cell repertoires in cytomegalovirus infection. Each CDR3 protein is one row after TCRdb ran MiXCR on the reads. The sample holds 500,000 to 600,000 distinct CDR3 sequences, approximately 15% seen once. The sequenced sample was CD8+ T cells from PBMCs. Every receptor here comes from a human donor in good health (CMV status not recorded). Some clones in this sample may be carry-over from other donors' samples.

A word on this clonotype: A clone one base away is much larger, so this may be a read error. This sequence joins TRBV6-1 and TRBJ1-1; D is undetermined. Germline lookup yields CDR1 MNHNS and CDR2 SASEGT. There are 11 residues in the CDR3. The CDR3 DNA sequence: TGTGCCAGTGCTAGGTTGGAGATGGCTTGCTTT. Translating gives CASARLEMACF.

The rearrangement joins TRBV20-1 to TRBJ2-2; D is ambiguous. The CDR3 is 14 residues long. V was pared by 0 bases and J by 6 bases, with 11 bases between. Germline V lookup: CDR1 DFQATT, CDR2 SNEGSKA (reference sequence). CDR3 DNA: TGCAGTGCTAGAGATCACATCAGTTCCGGGGAGCTGTTTTTT. Its protein is CSARDHISSGELFF.

To note about this clonotype: A much larger clonotype is one base distant, so this may be a read error. Since no conserved phenylalanine or tryptophan closes the CDR3, a read error is the likely cause. The chain employs TRBV5-4 and TRBJ2-5; 12 bases fit TRBD2. There are 20 residues in the CDR3. J was trimmed by 5 bases and V by 4 bases; bases with no gene match: 21. The germline V gene has CDR1 SGHNT and CDR2 YYREEE (reference sequence). This CDR3 is CASSRGTSGPKGTSRETQYL. The DNA for the CDR3 is TGTGCCAGCAGCCGTGGGACTAGCGGGCCCAAAGGCACTTCCAGGGAGACCCAGTACTTA.

This clonotype occurred many times. The rearrangement joins TRBV27 to TRBJ1-1, with D uncertain. The length of the CDR3 is 14 residues. Trimming left V 1 base short and J 1 base short, with 7 bases between. Per germline, CDR1 MNHEY and CDR2 SMNVEV (reference sequence). In nucleotides, the CDR3 is TGTGCCAGCAGTTTATTGCGGGAGAACACTGAAGCTTTCTTT. This translates into CASSLLRENTEAFF.

This clonotype appeared a few times. V usage is TRBV15 and J usage is TRBJ1-1; 10 bases match TRBD1. The CDR3 consists of 13 residues. Germline V gene lookup returns CDR1 LNHNV and CDR2 YYDKDF (reference sequence). With 8 bases clipped from V and 3 bases from J, the junction kept 3 bases outside the gene matches. The CDR3 coding sequence is TGTGCCACCCGGGACAGGGGAGACACTGAAGCTTTCTTT. It specifies CATRDRGDTEAFF. The full variable domain, completed using reference TRBV15 and TRBJ1-1, is DAMVIQNPRYQVTQFGKPVTLSCSQTLNHNVMYWYQQKSSQAPKLLFHYYDKDFNNEADTPDNFQSRRPNTSFCFLDIRSPGLGDTAMYLCATRDRGDTEAFFGQGTRLTVV.

This chain uses TRBV27 with TRBJ2-3; D remains ambiguous. This CDR3 contains 11 residues. Per germline, CDR1 MNHEY and CDR2 SMNVEV (reference sequence). Trimming removed 8 bases from V and 6 bases from J, with 9 bases in between. The DNA for the CDR3 is TGTGCCAGCGCGTTAGGGGATACGCAGTATTTT. It codes for CASALGDTQYF.

This clonotype was counted between two and nine times. The rearrangement links TRBV20-1 to TRBJ2-4, with D tentatively TRBD1 or TRBD2 (5 bases each). V was cut by 3 bases and J by 4 bases, with 13 bases left in between. The CDR3 consists of 14 residues. Germline V gene data show CDR1 as DFQATT and CDR2 as SNEGSKA (reference sequence). The CDR3 nucleotides are TGCAGTGCTAGTGCCGGGACCCATAAAAACATTCAGTACTTC. It codes for CSASAGTHKNIQYF.

The chain combines TRBV28 with TRBJ2-1, with 9 bases lining up with TRBD1. Germline CDR1 reads MDHEN; CDR2 reads SYDVKM. V lost 6 bases to trimming and J lost 7 bases; unmatched junction nucleotides: 13. The CDR3 extends over 16 amino acids. In DNA form, the CDR3 reads TGTGCCAGCAGATCCAGGTCGGAGACAGGGGGAAATGAGCAGTTCTTC. Protein sequence: CASRSRSETGGNEQFF.

The table lists this clonotype with many counts. The chain uses TRBV20-1 and TRBJ1-1; D is perhaps TRBD1 (5 bases). The CDR3 is made up of 12 amino acids. V was cut by 0 bases and J by 5 bases, with 7 bases left in between. Germline V gene data show CDR1 as DFQATT and CDR2 as SNEGSKA (reference sequence). CDR3 residues: CSARDWGTEAFF. CDR3 sequence (DNA): TGCAGTGCTAGAGATTGGGGGACTGAAGCTTTCTTT.

This clonotype was picked up many times. V is TRBV5-5 and J is TRBJ2-5, with TRBD1 matching over 8 bases. After removal of 3 bases from V and 2 bases from J, the junction contained 9 bases not matched to a gene. Per the germline V gene, CDR1 is SGHKS and CDR2 is YYEKEE (reference sequence). This CDR3 is built from 16 residues. The CDR3 region has the DNA TGTGCCAGCAGCTATTCAGGGGGCGGATGGCAAGAGACCCAGTACTTC. Amino acids: CASSYSGGGWQETQYF.

This clonotype showed up many times. The chain carries TRBV7-9 and TRBJ2-7; the D call may be TRBD1 or TRBD2 (6 bases each). V lost 5 bases and J lost 2, with 16 bases in between. Per the germline V gene, CDR1 is SEHNR and CDR2 is FQNEAQ (reference sequence). The CDR3 is 15 residues long. CDR3 amino acids: CASSPGATRPYEQYF. In DNA, the CDR3 is TGTGCCAGCAGCCCGGGGGCAACACGGCCCTACGAGCAGTACTTC.

This clonotype appeared many times. The chain joins TRBV7-9 to TRBJ1-3, with 7 nucleotides matching TRBD1. The germline gives CDR1 SEHNR, CDR2 FQNEAQ (reference sequence). Trimming at V came to 7 bases and at J to 2 bases, leaving 5 bases not matched to a gene. The CDR3 is made up of 14 amino acids. The CDR3 sequence is CASNPRGPGNTIYF. The DNA of the CDR3 is TGTGCCAGCAACCCAAGGGGGCCTGGAAACACCATATATTTT.

This clonotype was recorded many times. The V call is TRBV7-2, the J call TRBJ1-2; 8 nucleotides agree with TRBD1. In germline, CDR1 is SGHTA, CDR2 FQGNSA. Losses at the gene ends were 5 bases for V and 1 base for J; bases not matched to a gene: 9. This CDR3 has 16 amino acids. For the CDR3, the DNA is TGTGCCAGCAGCCCTAGGGACAGGCCCGATAACTATGGCTACACCTTC. Encoded protein: CASSPRDRPDNYGYTF.

V and J are TRBV28 and TRBJ2-6; D is unresolved. The CDR3 has 15 residues. V gave up 5 bases and J gave up 0 bases, with 8 bases separating them. Germline V gene lookup returns CDR1 MDHEN and CDR2 SYDVKM. CDR3 loop: CASSNSLSGANVLTF. CDR3 in DNA: TGTGCCAGCAGTAATAGCCTCTCTGGGGCCAACGTCCTGACTTTC.

The rearrangement joins TRBV5-4 to TRBJ2-3; TRBD1 agrees at 8 bases. With V trimmed by 4 bases and J by 3 bases, 10 bases remained unmatched. The CDR3 length is 16 residues. Per germline, CDR1 SGHNT and CDR2 YYREEE (reference sequence). The CDR3 bases are TGTGCCAGCAGCCCCCGGAGCGACAGGGGTACAGATACGCAGTATTTT. Its protein product is CASSPRSDRGTDTQYF.

This clonotype was seen only a few times. This sequence joins TRBV13 and TRBJ2-3; D is possibly TRBD2 (6 bases). The V end was cut by 2 bases, the J end by 3 bases, with 9 bases between. Per the germline V gene, CDR1 is PRHDT and CDR2 is FYEKMQ (reference sequence). The CDR3 length is 14 residues. For the CDR3, the DNA is TGTGCCAGCAGCTTATTCGGGAGTACAGATACGCAGTATTTT. This translates into CASSLFGSTDTQYF.

This clonotype was counted a few times. The chain recombines TRBV2 with TRBJ1-3; unclear D gene. V was shortened by 10 bases and J by 5 bases, with 12 bases between the two germline ends. This CDR3 spans 12 amino acids. Germline V gene lookup returns CDR1 SNHLY and CDR2 FYNNEI. CDR3 residues: CAKWESRNTIYF. As DNA, the CDR3 is TGTGCCAAGTGGGAGTCTAGAAACACCATATATTTT.

This clonotype showed up many times. The V call is TRBV11-2, the J call TRBJ1-6; D possibly corresponds to TRBD1 (6 bases). CDR1 SGHAT and CDR2 FQNNGV come from the germline V gene. With 2 bases removed from V and 2 bases from J, the gap between germline ends came to 10 bases. This CDR3 region has 16 residues. DNA of the CDR3: TGTGCCAGCAGCTTATGGGACACCACCTATAATTCACCCCTCCACTTT. Protein: CASSLWDTTYNSPLHF. Together with reference TRBV11-2 and TRBJ1-6, the CDR3 gives the full variable domain: EAGVAQSPRYKIIEKRQSVAFWCNPISGHATLYWYQQILGQGPKLLIQFQNNGVVDDSQLPKDRFSAERLKGVDSTLKIQPAKLEDSAVYLCASSLWDTTYNSPLHFGNGTRLTVT.

This sequence joins TRBV3-1 and TRBJ1-4, with D perhaps matching TRBD1 (5 bases). The CDR3 runs to 19 residues. Between the trimmed V and J ends, which lost 0 bases and 8 bases, there was a span of 25 bases. CDR1 is LGHDT and CDR2 is YNNKEL in the germline V gene (reference sequence). CDR3 protein: CASSQEGWQGDRNGEKLFF. DNA for the CDR3: TGTGCCAGCAGCCAAGAGGGCTGGCAGGGCGACCGTAATGGGGAAAAACTGTTTTTT.

This clonotype was observed a handful of times. V gene TRBV6-2 or TRBV6-3 combines with J gene TRBJ2-3, with a weak D call TRBD2 (6 bases). From germline, CDR1 is MNHEY and CDR2 SVGEGT. This CDR3 has 15 residues. V was clipped by 3 bases and J by 2 bases, with 12 bases between them. The CDR3 loop reads CASSYRDSYTDTQYF. DNA of the CDR3: TGTGCCAGCAGTTATCGGGACTCTTACACAGATACGCAGTATTTT.

This clonotype was observed a handful of times. The chain joins TRBV10-3 to TRBJ1-1, with D perhaps matching TRBD1 (5 bases). Trimming pared 0 bases from V and 6 bases from J, leaving 20 bases between. CDR3 length equals 17 residues. CDR1 and CDR2 (germline): ENHRY, SYGVKD. The CDR3 loop is CAISESTLGQSFPEAFF. DNA of the CDR3: TGTGCCATCAGTGAGTCGACCTTGGGGCAAAGTTTCCCTGAAGCTTTCTTT.

This clonotype has at least ten counts. V gene TRBV19 combines with J gene TRBJ2-1; the match to TRBD2 covers 7 bases. Trimming took 6 bases from V and 9 from J; bases not matched to a gene: 8. The CDR3 runs 13 residues. Germline CDR1 is LNHDA and CDR2 is SQIVND (reference sequence). CDR3 bases: TGTGCCAGTAGAGAGCGGGGAGAGGTTGAGCAGTTCTTC. Its translation: CASRERGEVEQFF.

The sample holds many counts of this clonotype. The chain combines TRBV7-6 with TRBJ2-7, with 15 bases aligning to TRBD2. The CDR3 loop spans 18 amino acids. With 5 bases clipped from V and 5 bases from J, the junction kept 13 bases outside the gene matches. In germline, CDR1 is SGHVS, CDR2 FNYEAQ. CDR3 DNA sequence: TGTGCCAGCAGCCCCGGACTAGCGGGAGGGCGCGGCTTAAACGAGCAGTACTTC. As protein: CASSPGLAGGRGLNEQYF.

Ten or more counts support this clonotype. The genes are TRBV7-2 and TRBJ2-7; 12 bases map to TRBD1. Germline CDR1 SGHTA, CDR2 FQGNSA. After removal of 5 bases from V and 3 bases from J, the junction contained 5 bases not matched to a gene. The CDR3 extends over 15 amino acids. The CDR3 loop reads CASSPRDRGHYEQYF. CDR3 sequence (DNA): TGTGCCAGCAGCCCCCGGGACAGGGGGCACTACGAGCAGTACTTC.

In its sample, this clonotype was seen a few times. The CDR3 DNA is TGTGCCACCAGCAGAGAAGCCAGGGGGGAGGACTACACCTTC. Translated: CATSREARGEDYTF. The rearrangement links TRBV15 to TRBJ1-2; TRBD1 aligns across 7 bases. CDR1 is LNHNV and CDR2 is YYDKDF in the germline V gene (reference sequence). This CDR3 comprises 14 residues. Trimming removed 0 bases from V and 10 bases from J; junction bases left unmatched: 8.

This clonotype appeared many times. This rearrangement joins TRBV7-8 to TRBJ2-7; perhaps D is TRBD1 or TRBD2 (5 bases each). This CDR3 is built from 18 residues. The V end lost 5 bases, the J end lost 0 bases, and 23 bases lay between the germline ends. Germline-derived CDR1 and CDR2 are SGHVS and FQNEAQ. The CDR3 nucleotides read TGTGCCAGCAGCCGACGGCAAGGGCGAGGGGCCAGCTCCTACGAGCAGTACTTC. Encoded protein: CASSRRQGRGASSYEQYF. Full variable domain (rest looked up from reference TRBV7-8 and TRBJ2-7): GAGVSQSPRYKVAKRGQDVALRCDPISGHVSLFWYQQALGQGPEFLTYFQNEAQLDKSGLPSDRFFAERPEGSVSTLKIQRTQQEDSAVYLCASSRRQGRGASSYEQYFGPGTRLTVT.

This chain uses TRBV6-1 with TRBJ2-2; D gene ambiguous. The V end was cut by 8 bases, the J end by 1 base, with 17 bases between. The CDR3 consists of 16 residues. Germline CDR1 MNHNS, CDR2 SASEGT. CDR3 in amino acids: CASELQWQQNTGELFF. In nucleotides, the CDR3 is TGTGCCAGCGAGTTACAGTGGCAGCAGAACACCGGGGAGCTGTTTTTT.

Only a few counts were recorded for this clonotype. The V and J genes are TRBV5-6 and TRBJ1-1, with D maybe TRBD1 (6 bases). In germline, CDR1 is SGHDT, CDR2 YYEEEE. The CDR3 is 17 amino acids. Trimming removed 0 bases from V and 2 bases from J, with 17 bases in between. This CDR3 is CASSLAGQGMINTEAFF. In nucleotides, the CDR3 is TGTGCCAGCAGCTTGGCAGGGCAGGGGATGATCAACACTGAAGCTTTCTTT.

This clonotype appeared many times. The rearrangement uses TRBV12-3 or TRBV12-4 and TRBJ2-3; TRBD2 agrees at 12 bases. CDR3 length equals 15 residues. Trimming at V came to 6 bases and at J to 2 bases, leaving 3 bases not matched to a gene. As DNA, the CDR3 is TGTGCCAGCAGAAGACTAGCGGGGGCCACAGATACGCAGTATTTT. Protein sequence: CASRRLAGATDTQYF.